These 2 T cell receptor beta chains were sequenced from one sample in a study of blood T cells in healthy people across ages. PCR was performed a second time for about 7 to 11 cycles using a sample-barcoded 5' primer and a J-beta primer mix. MiXCR, run by TCRdb on the 5' RACE reads, gives a single entry per CDR3 protein. The data show roughly 700,000 distinct CDR3 sequences, approximately 25% seen once. In addition, the sample was reused for a study of T cells of mothers and their children.

The sample was blood. The receptors originated from a boy younger than 18 in good health.

This clonotype has more than one count but fewer than ten. An end of the junction does not agree with germline; a read error may underlie this. This chain links TRBV7-7 with TRBJ2-3; 11 positions agree with TRBD1. Per germline, CDR1 SSHAT and CDR2 FNYEAQ (reference sequence). The CDR3 has 15 residues. The CDR3 nucleotides are TGTGCTAGCAGCTTGGACAGGGGGCAAGCAGATACGCAGTATTTT. Translation gives CASSLDRGQADTQYF.

The genes are TRBV3-1 and TRBJ1-2; D unclear. V dropped 0 bases and J dropped 8 bases, with 13 bases sitting between them. The CDR3 consists of 14 residues. Germline CDR1 and CDR2: LGHDT and YNNKEL (reference sequence). CDR3 DNA: TGTGCCAGCAGCCAAGATGCCATCCTTTGGGGCTACACCTTC. Its protein product is CASSQDAILWGYTF.